This entry lists 25 T cell receptor beta chains sequenced from one sample in a study of CD8 T cells in Susac syndrome. It was with random hexamers that 0.5 to 1 ug RNA was reverse transcribed. TCRdb re-derived calls from the immunoSEQ multiplex PCR reads in MiXCR, one entry per CDR3 protein. Found here are around 230,000 distinct CDR3 sequences, approximately 95% of them singletons; the top ten hold approximately 0.094%. Sequences were obtained from CD4+ T cells from PBMCs. Receptors originate from a human donor with Susac syndrome.

The V call is TRBV15, the J call TRBJ2-3, with a weak D call TRBD2 (5 bases). The CDR3 has 17 amino acids. CDR1 and CDR2 (germline): LNHNV, YYDKDF (reference sequence). Trimming removed 0 bases at V and 1 base at J, with 14 bases between. The CDR3 bases are TGTGCCACCAGCAGAGATCTCGTGAGCGGCCGCACAGATACGCAGTATTTT. Its protein is CATSRDLVSGRTDTQYF. Full variable domain (remainder filled in from reference TRBV15 and TRBJ2-3): DAMVIQNPRYQVTQFGKPVTLSCSQTLNHNVMYWYQQKSSQAPKLLFHYYDKDFNNEADTPDNFQSRRPNTSFCFLDIRSPGLGDTAMYLCATSRDLVSGRTDTQYFGPGTRLTVL.

CDR3 DNA: TGCGCCAGCAAAGTGGCCCGACAGGAGGACTATGGCTACACCTTC. Its protein is CASKVARQEDYGYTF. This chain links TRBV5-1 with TRBJ1-2; D is possibly TRBD1 (6 bases). Looked up from germline, CDR1 is SGHRS and CDR2 is YFSETQ. The ends were cut back, 6 bases at V and 3 bases at J, with 18 bases in the middle. There are 15 residues in the CDR3.

CDR3 sequence (DNA): TGCGCCAGCAGCTCCACAGGACAGGGTCGAACTGAAGCTTTCTTT. Encoded protein: CASSSTGQGRTEAFF. The chain employs TRBV5-1 and TRBJ1-1; 8 bases line up with TRBD1. CDR1 is SGHRS, CDR2 YFSETQ, per germline. There are 15 residues in the CDR3. V lost 3 bases to trimming and J lost 5 bases; unmatched junction nucleotides: 9.

The chain has TRBV19 and TRBJ2-3; either TRBD1 or TRBD2 may supply D (5 bases each). The V gene's germline CDR1 is LNHDA and CDR2 SQIVND (reference sequence). V was shortened by 6 bases and J by 1 base, with 20 bases between the two germline ends. This CDR3 region has 17 residues. In DNA form, the CDR3 reads TGTGCCAGTAGAGAGGGGCTCGGCGGGCCCCGCACAGATACGCAGTATTTT. This sequence encodes CASREGLGGPRTDTQYF.

The J gene is TRBJ2-1, the V gene TRBV3-1; 15 nucleotides line up with TRBD2. V was pared by 4 bases and J by 9 bases, with 10 bases of the junction left unmatched. Germline-derived CDR1 and CDR2 are LGHDT and YNNKEL (reference sequence). The CDR3 length is 17 residues. CDR3 DNA sequence: TGTGCCAGCAGCCGTAGTTTGGGACTAGCGGGAGGATCTGAGCAGTTCTTC. This translates into CASSRSLGLAGGSEQFF.

V and J are TRBV3-1 and TRBJ2-3; unclear D gene. This CDR3 is built from 13 residues. In germline, CDR1 is LGHDT, CDR2 YNNKEL (reference sequence). Between the trimmed V and J ends, which lost 1 base and 4 bases, there was a span of 6 bases. CDR3 region: CASSQVGPDTQYF. In DNA, the CDR3 is TGTGCCAGCAGCCAAGTAGGCCCAGATACGCAGTATTTT.

The CDR3 DNA reads as TGTGCCTGGAGTCTGGGGGGGCGAGAGACCCAGTACTTC. Protein: CAWSLGGRETQYF. The gene calls are TRBV30 and TRBJ2-5; possible D gene TRBD2, 7 bases. This CDR3 region has 13 residues. CDR1 is GTSNPN and CDR2 is SVGIG in the germline V gene (reference sequence). V was pared by 2 bases and J by 4 bases, with 11 bases between.

The gene calls are TRBV2 and TRBJ1-2, with D possibly matching TRBD1 (5 bases). V gave up 3 bases and J gave up 3 bases, with 14 bases separating them. Germline values: CDR1 SNHLY, CDR2 FYNNEI. The CDR3 loop spans 15 amino acids. The CDR3, as DNA: TGTGCCAGCAGTGAGTGGGGAAGGGGTGACTATGGCTACACCTTC. Translating it yields CASSEWGRGDYGYTF.

J is TRBJ2-1 and V is TRBV25-1, with D possibly matching TRBD1 (5 bases). The CDR3 has 14 amino acids. The V gene's germline CDR1 is MGHDK and CDR2 SYGVNS. V lost 3 bases to trimming and J lost 4 bases, with 10 bases between them. The CDR3 is CASSETVLYNEQFF. DNA for the CDR3: TGTGCCAGCAGTGAGACAGTGTTATACAATGAGCAGTTCTTC.

The chain combines TRBV29-1 with TRBJ2-3; D is undetermined. V lost 5 bases to trimming and J lost 5 bases, with 8 bases between them. The germline CDR1 and CDR2 sequences are SQVTM and ANQGSEA. The CDR3 is made up of 11 amino acids. The CDR3 is CSVQAKDTQYF. The CDR3 nucleotides are TGCAGCGTTCAGGCAAAAGATACGCAGTATTTT.

CDR3 bases: TGTGCCAGCAGCCAACCCGGGCCTAATCTAGGAGAGCAGTTCTTC. The encoded protein is CASSQPGPNLGEQFF. The chain carries TRBV3-1 and TRBJ2-1; no reliable D call. Trimming removed 2 bases from V and 10 bases from J, with 18 bases in between. The CDR3 sequence is 15 residues long. Germline CDR1 and CDR2: LGHDT and YNNKEL (reference sequence).

V and J are TRBV9 and TRBJ2-2; 7 positions agree with TRBD2. The germline CDR1 and CDR2 sequences are SGDLS and YYNGEE. The length of the CDR3 is 15 residues. Trimming cost V 4 bases and J 2 bases; bases outside gene matches: 5. The CDR3 spells CASSYGTTNTGELFF. In DNA form, the CDR3 reads TGTGCCAGCAGCTACGGGACTACTAACACCGGGGAGCTGTTTTTT.

The chain employs TRBV14 and TRBJ2-6; D is ambiguous. The V end lost 3 bases, the J end lost 2 bases, and 11 bases lay between the germline ends. Germline CDR1 is SGHDN and CDR2 is FVKESK. CDR3 length: 16 amino acids. CDR3 region: CASSHRLLAGANVLTF. CDR3 sequence (DNA): TGTGCCAGCAGCCACCGGCTTCTTGCTGGGGCCAACGTCCTGACTTTC.

This chain uses TRBV29-1 with TRBJ1-1; D remains ambiguous. Germline values: CDR1 SQVTM, CDR2 ANQGSEA. V was clipped by 4 bases and J by 5 bases, with 11 bases between them. This CDR3 has 12 residues. Here the CDR3 reads CSVVGQMTEAFF. As DNA, the CDR3 is TGCAGCGTTGTGGGTCAGATGACTGAAGCTTTCTTT.

CDR3 residues: CSARTPGLAGGTSYNEQFF. The CDR3 DNA follows: TGCAGTGCTCGGACTCCGGGACTAGCGGGAGGTACTTCCTACAATGAGCAGTTCTTC. J is TRBJ2-1 and V is TRBV20-1, with 15 bases identical to TRBD2. Germline CDR1 is DFQATT and CDR2 is SNEGSKA (reference sequence). V shed 5 bases, J shed 1 base, and the junction held 12 bases outside the gene matches. The CDR3 runs 19 residues.

This clonotype was seen more than once but under ten times. The chain is built from TRBV30 and TRBJ2-7; D unclear. V was pared by 0 bases and J by 2 bases, with 8 bases between. The CDR3 has 13 residues. In germline, CDR1 is GTSNPN, CDR2 SVGIG (reference sequence). Here the CDR3 reads CAWSVGGAYEQYF. The DNA for the CDR3 is TGTGCCTGGAGTGTTGGCGGAGCCTACGAGCAGTACTTC.

The chain combines TRBV12-3 or TRBV12-4 with TRBJ1-1; D remains ambiguous. This CDR3 contains 14 residues. V lost 6 bases and J lost 3, with 14 bases in between. The CDR3 here is CASSPDNSDTEAFF. DNA of the CDR3: TGTGCCAGCAGCCCAGACAACTCGGACACTGAAGCTTTCTTT.

The chain employs TRBV2 and TRBJ1-3; tentatively, D is TRBD1 (5 bases). V lost 11 bases, J lost 8 bases, and 13 bases lay in between. CDR1 is SNHLY and CDR2 is FYNNEI in the germline V gene. This CDR3 contains 11 residues. The CDR3 sequence is CAYLRTHTIYF. CDR3 coding DNA: TGTGCCTATCTTAGGACACACACCATATATTTT. The variable domain in full, completed from reference TRBV2 and TRBJ1-3, reads EPEVTQTPSHQVTQMGQEVILRCVPISNHLYFYWYRQILGQKVEFLVSFYNNEISEKSEIFDDQFSVERPDGSNFTLKIRSTKLEDSAMYFCAYLRTHTIYFGEGSWLTVV.

The V and J genes are TRBV10-3 and TRBJ2-1; 8 bases are a match to TRBD1. The J segment lost 3 bases and the V segment lost 8 bases, leaving 6 bases of the junction unmatched. The CDR3 extends over 14 amino acids. Germline CDR1 and CDR2: ENHRY and SYGVKD. CDR3 nucleotide sequence: TGTGCCATCGGACAGGGCTGGGACTACAATGAGCAGTTCTTC. As protein: CAIGQGWDYNEQFF.

The chain carries TRBV24-1 and TRBJ2-5, with D perhaps assigned TRBD1 or TRBD2 (5 bases each). This CDR3 is 12 amino acids long. Deletions cut 9 bases from V and 2 bases from J, with 9 bases between. Germline V gene sequence: CDR1 KGHDR, CDR2 SFDVKD. The chain's CDR3 is CATSGRQETQYF. The CDR3 nucleotides read TGTGCCACCTCAGGGAGACAAGAGACCCAGTACTTC.

CDR3: CSVSPSGQTDQPQHF. The CDR3 DNA follows: TGCAGCGTTTCCCCGTCGGGACAGACCGATCAGCCCCAGCATTTT. This rearrangement joins TRBV29-1 to TRBJ1-5; 7 nucleotides agree with TRBD1. Looked up from germline, CDR1 is SQVTM and CDR2 is ANQGSEA. The CDR3 is made up of 15 amino acids. V lost 5 bases, J lost 5 bases, and 12 bases stayed unmatched.

The chain uses TRBV3-1 and TRBJ1-2, with D perhaps matching TRBD1 (6 bases). Deletions cut 4 bases from V and 4 bases from J, with 16 bases between. Germline V gene data show CDR1 as LGHDT and CDR2 as YNNKEL (reference sequence). The CDR3 runs to 15 residues. The CDR3 bases are TGTGCCAGCAGCCCTACGACAGGCTCCCTCTATGGCTACACCTTC. It yields the protein CASSPTTGSLYGYTF.

This chain uses TRBV30 with TRBJ1-1, with 7 positions matching TRBD1. CDR1 GTSNPN and CDR2 SVGIG come from the germline V gene (reference sequence). V lost 0 bases, J lost 11 bases, and 3 bases stayed unmatched. This CDR3 contains 11 residues. The CDR3 protein is CAWSVTGEAFF. The CDR3 DNA reads TGTGCCTGGAGTGTTACAGGGGAGGCTTTCTTT.

The genes are TRBV7-9 and TRBJ2-7; TRBD1 agrees at 8 bases. The V gene end was trimmed by 5 bases and the J gene end by 0 bases; junction bases not matched to a gene: 6. Germline CDR1 SEHNR, CDR2 FQNEAQ (reference sequence). This CDR3 has 15 amino acids. The CDR3 region has the DNA TGTGCCAGCAGCGTGGACAGGGAATACTCCTACGAGCAGTACTTC. It codes for CASSVDREYSYEQYF.

The chain carries TRBV3-1 and TRBJ1-3; D call uncertain. CDR1 is LGHDT, CDR2 YNNKEL, per germline (reference sequence). V was clipped by 0 bases and J by 0 bases, with 15 bases between them. The CDR3 contains 18 residues. Written as DNA, the CDR3 is TGTGCCAGCAGCCAAGACGGTGTCAGGTTAACCTCTGGAAACACCATATATTTT. This encodes CASSQDGVRLTSGNTIYF. The full variable domain, in which reference TRBV3-1 and TRBJ1-3 provide the parts outside the CDR3, is DTAVSQTPKYLVTQMGNDKSIKCEQNLGHDTMYWYKQDSKKFLKIMFSYNNKELIINETVPNRFSPKSPDKAHLNLHINSLELGDSAVYFCASSQDGVRLTSGNTIYFGEGSWLTVV.